This T cell receptor beta chain was observed in a study of T cell responses to AZD1222 COVID-19 vaccine. General study findings and limits: The breadth and depth of Spike-specific TCRs increased once two AZD1222 doses had been given. Most donors were white British and more were female, and clonal diversity was possibly underestimated.

V lost 3 bases and J lost 3; bases outside the gene matches: 17. The germline CDR1 and CDR2 sequences are SQVTM and ANQGSEA. The CDR3 consists of 19 residues. As to this clone: The antigen remains unidentified.

The analysis combined second doses at about 4 or about 12 weeks. The protocol was immunoSEQ multiplex PCR, while the TCRdb copy is restricted to in-frame clones and leaves out a portion. The top ten clones hold more than 3% of a sample with some 150,000 clones, 92% of them seen once. This clonotype was sampled from an adult who received the AZD1222 COVID-19 vaccine. V gene TRBV29-1 combines with J gene TRBJ2-1; 10 bases match TRBD1. The sequencing here drew on peripheral blood, taken 28 days after the second AZD1222 dose. The CDR3 nucleotides are TGCAGCGTTGACTGGGACAGGGGCATGGGCGGGAATAGCTACAATGAGCAGTTCTTC. This gives the protein CSVDWDRGMGGNSYNEQFF.